A selection of T cell receptor beta chains follows, all from one sample in a study of cytomegalovirus exposure and HLA in healthy donors. Clones were read by immunoSEQ multiplex PCR, and TCRdb kept only the in-frame ones, dropping some. The data show around 170,000 clones, with roughly 70% seen just once and about 1.6% held by the top ten. The specimen sequenced was PBMCs. The source of these receptors is a girl aged 10-17 years in good health and CMV-seronegative. Each CDR3 is given with its conserved first and last residue. The order of the fields is V gene, CDR3 protein.

v_call: TRBV6-1
cdr3_aa: CAIGHSGGAGELFF

v_call: TRBV14
cdr3_aa: CASSLTGGYEQYF

v_call: TRBV6-1
cdr3_aa: CASSEDRRYGYTF

v_call: TRBV5-1
cdr3_aa: CASKPGQITDTQYF

v_call: TRBV6-1
cdr3_aa: CASSDGGGYNEQFF

v_call: TRBV27
cdr3_aa: CASSSLAEGQGGYGYTF

v_call: TRBV10-3
cdr3_aa: CAIRTGTASNSGANVLTF

v_call: TRBV6-1
cdr3_aa: CASSEARTVYGYTF

v_call: TRBV13
cdr3_aa: CASSFVLGGEQYF

v_call: TRBV4-1
cdr3_aa: CASSQGQGLAATDTQYF

v_call: TRBV7-9
cdr3_aa: CASSSIGTGTSNYGYTF

v_call: TRBV5-4
cdr3_aa: CASSLVGGLAGNTIYF

v_call: TRBV6-1
cdr3_aa: CASRTTVYGYTF

v_call: TRBV2
cdr3_aa: CASSESYGLLVETQYF

v_call: TRBV19
cdr3_aa: CASTLLGGQPQHF

v_call: TRBV21-1
cdr3_aa: CASSRRGGRRAFF

v_call: TRBV13
cdr3_aa: CASSRSTGQETQYF

v_call: TRBV5-1
cdr3_aa: CASSLGQKETQYF

v_call: TRBV6-1
cdr3_aa: CASTPRGESYYGYTF

v_call: TRBV9
cdr3_aa: CASSETIGEQFF

v_call: TRBV7-9
cdr3_aa: CASSLSKGDGYTF

v_call: TRBV5-1
cdr3_aa: CASSSPTANTEAFF

v_call: TRBV25-1
cdr3_aa: CASSALGSGDTGELFF

v_call: TRBV7-6
cdr3_aa: CASSLGGQGASYEQYF

v_call: TRBV2
cdr3_aa: CASRLRGAGETQYF

v_call: TRBV5-1
cdr3_aa: CASSQGDRVTYEQYF

v_call: TRBV19
cdr3_aa: CASAWRGSNQPQHF

v_call: TRBV5-6
cdr3_aa: CASNSGRQETYEQYF

v_call: TRBV11-2
cdr3_aa: CASSPDRLTSGGAWETQYF

v_call: TRBV4-1
cdr3_aa: CASSQPLALGEQFF

v_call: TRBV5-4
cdr3_aa: CASSLTWGAGELFF

v_call: TRBV15
cdr3_aa: CATSWGWGQNYGYTF

v_call: TRBV2
cdr3_aa: CASISGLYNEQFF

v_call: TRBV9
cdr3_aa: CASSVYGGNQPQHF

v_call: TRBV19
cdr3_aa: CASKVQTNTEAFF

v_call: TRBV4-1
cdr3_aa: CASSQEGQTYEQYF

v_call: TRBV6-5
cdr3_aa: CASSYWQGVRDTEAFF

v_call: TRBV7-3
cdr3_aa: CASSLSGPTDTQYF

v_call: TRBV4-1
cdr3_aa: CASSQDDSETNEKLFF

v_call: TRBV28
cdr3_aa: CASSTGQGHYQETQYF

v_call: TRBV5-1
cdr3_aa: CASSFSVVSDTQYF